A single sample is the source of the 8 T cell receptor beta chains below, sequenced in a study of blood T cell repertoires in COVID-19. Profiling relied on immunoSEQ multiplex PCR, and the TCRdb table lists in-frame clones only, not all of them. The sample consists of roughly 240,000 clones, about four fifths of them appearing once. The specimen was PBMCs or T cells enriched from blood (not recorded which). All receptors derive from a woman in her forties who had been exposed to COVID-19.

This sequence joins TRBV9 and TRBJ2-1; D might be TRBD2 (7 bases). Trimming removed 5 bases at V and 3 bases at J, with 15 bases between. CDR3 size: 15 residues. The germline CDR1 and CDR2 sequences are SGDLS and YYNGEE. This CDR3 reads CASSTRGGDYNEQFF. The CDR3 DNA reads as TGTGCCAGCAGTACCCGAGGGGGGGACTACAATGAGCAGTTCTTC.

The rearrangement joins TRBV7-8 to TRBJ2-1; 14 bases match TRBD2. Germline V gives CDR1 SGHVS, CDR2 FQNEAQ. With 5 bases clipped from V and 0 bases from J, the junction kept 6 bases outside the gene matches. CDR3 size: 18 residues. The CDR3 region is CASSVGTSGSHSYNEQFF. In nucleotides, the CDR3 is TGTGCCAGCAGCGTTGGGACTAGCGGGAGCCACTCCTACAATGAGCAGTTCTTC.

J is TRBJ2-4 and V is TRBV9; a possible D gene is TRBD1 (6 bases). Germline assignment: CDR1 SGDLS and CDR2 YYNGEE. Trimming took 4 bases from V and 1 from J, leaving 9 bases between them. This CDR3 is 14 amino acids long. For the CDR3, the DNA is TGTGCCAGCAGCCCCCAGGGGGCCAAAAACATTCAGTACTTC. This sequence encodes CASSPQGAKNIQYF. Based on the CDR3 plus reference TRBV9 and TRBJ2-4, the full variable domain is DSGVTQTPKHLITATGQRVTLRCSPRSGDLSVYWYQQSLDQGLQFLIQYYNGEERAKGNILERFSAQQFPDLHSELNLSSLELGDSALYFCASSPQGAKNIQYFGAGTRLSVL.

This clone was seen only once. CDR3 sequence reads: CASSQYLLNGYTF. The CDR3, as DNA: TGCGCCAGCAGCCAATACCTACTGAACGGCTACACCTTC. The chain combines TRBV4-3 with TRBJ1-2; no clear D. V was trimmed by 2 bases and J by 8 bases, leaving 12 bases between them. Germline assignment: CDR1 LGHNA and CDR2 YSLEER. This CDR3 spans 13 amino acids.

CDR3 in DNA: TGTGCTCCTTTCGATGGGACACTGTGGGCCAACGTCCTGACTTTC. It specifies CAPFDGTLWANVLTF. V and J are TRBV5-8 and TRBJ2-6; maybe TRBD1 (6 bases). This CDR3 spans 15 amino acids. Germline CDR1 is SGHTS and CDR2 is YDEGEE.

This clone was detected only once. This chain links TRBV27 with TRBJ1-1; 10 bases are a match to TRBD1. The V and J ends lost 0 bases and 4 bases, in that order; junction bases with no gene match: 2. Germline V gene data show CDR1 as MNHEY and CDR2 as SMNVEV (reference sequence). This CDR3 has 15 amino acids. The CDR3 bases are TGTGCCAGCAGTTTATCTCGGACAGGGGGCACTGAAGCTTTCTTT. Protein: CASSLSRTGGTEAFF.

The chain joins TRBV30 to TRBJ1-1, with D perhaps matching TRBD1 (6 bases). Trimming removed 0 bases at V and 7 bases at J, with 12 bases between. Germline CDR1 GTSNPN, CDR2 SVGIG (reference sequence). This CDR3 is built from 13 residues. This chain's CDR3 is CAWSVQGLLEAFF. The CDR3 bases are TGTGCCTGGAGTGTACAGGGCCTACTTGAAGCTTTCTTT.

The chain carries TRBV3-1 (or the pseudogene TRBV3-2) and TRBJ1-6, with 8 bases aligning to TRBD1. Germline V gene lookup returns CDR1 LGHDT and CDR2 YNNKEL (reference sequence). The CDR3 extends over 15 amino acids. The junction had 5 bases not matched to a gene; V was cut back by 4 bases and J by 6 bases. The CDR3 protein is CASSPTGVGNSPLHF. The CDR3 DNA sequence: TGTGCCAGCAGCCCGACAGGGGTGGGTAATTCACCCCTCCACTTT.